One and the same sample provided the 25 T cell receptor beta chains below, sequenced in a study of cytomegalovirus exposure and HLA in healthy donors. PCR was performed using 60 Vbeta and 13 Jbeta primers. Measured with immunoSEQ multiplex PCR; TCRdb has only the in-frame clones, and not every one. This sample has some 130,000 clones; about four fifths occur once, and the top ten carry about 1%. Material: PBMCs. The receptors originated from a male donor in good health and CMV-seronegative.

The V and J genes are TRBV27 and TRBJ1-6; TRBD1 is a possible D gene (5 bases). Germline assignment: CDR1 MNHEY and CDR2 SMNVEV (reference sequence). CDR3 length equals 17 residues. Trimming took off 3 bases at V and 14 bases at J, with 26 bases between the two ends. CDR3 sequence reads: CASSLGSAVRAISALHF. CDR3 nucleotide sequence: TGTGCCAGCAGTTTGGGCTCCGCGGTCAGGGCTATCTCTGCCCTCCACTTT.

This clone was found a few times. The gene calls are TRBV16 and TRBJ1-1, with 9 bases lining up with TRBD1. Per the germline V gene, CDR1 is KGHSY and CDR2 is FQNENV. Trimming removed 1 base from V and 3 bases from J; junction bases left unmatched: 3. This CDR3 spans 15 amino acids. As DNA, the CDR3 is TGTGCCAGCAGCCAATTGGGACAGGGATACACTGAAGCTTTCTTT. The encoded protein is CASSQLGQGYTEAFF.

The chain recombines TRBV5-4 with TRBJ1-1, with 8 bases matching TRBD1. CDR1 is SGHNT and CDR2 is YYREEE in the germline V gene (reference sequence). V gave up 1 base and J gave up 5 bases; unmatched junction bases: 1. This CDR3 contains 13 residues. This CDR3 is CASSLTGGTEAFF. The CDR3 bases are TGTGCCAGCAGCTTGACAGGGGGGACTGAAGCTTTCTTT.

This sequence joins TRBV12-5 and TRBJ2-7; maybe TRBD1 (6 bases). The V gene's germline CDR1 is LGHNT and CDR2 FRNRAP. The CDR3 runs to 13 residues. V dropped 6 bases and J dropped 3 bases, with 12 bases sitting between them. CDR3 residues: CASGPGQRYEQYF. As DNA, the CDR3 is TGTGCTAGTGGCCCTGGACAGCGCTACGAGCAGTACTTC.

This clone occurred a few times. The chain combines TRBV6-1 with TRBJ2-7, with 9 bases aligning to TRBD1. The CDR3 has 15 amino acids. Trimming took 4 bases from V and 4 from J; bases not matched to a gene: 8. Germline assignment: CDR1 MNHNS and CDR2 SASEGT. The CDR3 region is CASSAGGTGYYEQYF. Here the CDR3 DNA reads TGTGCCAGCAGTGCCGGCGGGACAGGGTATTACGAGCAGTACTTC.

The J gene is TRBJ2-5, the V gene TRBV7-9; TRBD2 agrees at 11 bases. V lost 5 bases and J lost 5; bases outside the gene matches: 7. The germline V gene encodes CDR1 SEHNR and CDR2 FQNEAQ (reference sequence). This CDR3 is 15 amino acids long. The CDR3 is CASSALAGVLETQYF. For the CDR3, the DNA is TGTGCCAGCAGCGCACTAGCGGGGGTTCTGGAGACCCAGTACTTC.

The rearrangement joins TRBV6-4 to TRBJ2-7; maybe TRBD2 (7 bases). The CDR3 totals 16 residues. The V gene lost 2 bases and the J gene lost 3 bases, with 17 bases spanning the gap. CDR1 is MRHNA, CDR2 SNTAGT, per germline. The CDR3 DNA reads TGTGCCAGCAGTGACCCTAAGGGGGGGCACAGCTACGAGCAGTACTTC. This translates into CASSDPKGGHSYEQYF.

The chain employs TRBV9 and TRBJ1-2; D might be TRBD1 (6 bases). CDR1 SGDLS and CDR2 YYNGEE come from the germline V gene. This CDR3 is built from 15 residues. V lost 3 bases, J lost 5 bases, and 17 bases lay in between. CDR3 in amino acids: CASSEWGHSGYGYTF. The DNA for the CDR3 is TGTGCCAGCAGCGAGTGGGGGCACAGCGGATATGGCTACACCTTC.

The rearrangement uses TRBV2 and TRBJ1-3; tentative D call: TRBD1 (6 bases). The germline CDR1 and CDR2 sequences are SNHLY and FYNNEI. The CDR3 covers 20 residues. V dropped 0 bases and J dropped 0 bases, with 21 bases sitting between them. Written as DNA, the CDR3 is TGTGCCAGCAGTGAAGCATATGACAGGTCCTCCTCCAGCTCTGGAAACACCATATATTTT. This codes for CASSEAYDRSSSSSGNTIYF.

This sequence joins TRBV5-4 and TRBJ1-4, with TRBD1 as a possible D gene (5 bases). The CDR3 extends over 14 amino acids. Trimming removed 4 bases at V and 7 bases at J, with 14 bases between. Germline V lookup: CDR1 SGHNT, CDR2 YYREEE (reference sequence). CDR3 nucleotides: TGTGCCAGCAGCGAGGGACCGGGGGGTGAAAAACTGTTTTTT. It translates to CASSEGPGGEKLFF.

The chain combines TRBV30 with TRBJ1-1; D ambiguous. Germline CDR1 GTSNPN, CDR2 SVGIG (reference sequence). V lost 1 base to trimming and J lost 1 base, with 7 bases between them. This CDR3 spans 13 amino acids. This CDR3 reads CAWSALGNTEAFF. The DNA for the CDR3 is TGTGCCTGGAGTGCCCTCGGGAACACTGAAGCTTTCTTT.

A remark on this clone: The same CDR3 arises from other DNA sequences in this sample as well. The CDR3 sequence: CASSSGTGNEQYF. DNA of the CDR3: TGTGCCAGCAGCTCGGGGACAGGGAACGAGCAGTACTTC. The V call is TRBV11-2, the J call TRBJ2-7; 9 nucleotides match TRBD1. The germline V gene has CDR1 SGHAT and CDR2 FQNNGV. CDR3 size: 13 residues. J lost 5 bases, V lost 4 bases, and 3 bases had no gene match.

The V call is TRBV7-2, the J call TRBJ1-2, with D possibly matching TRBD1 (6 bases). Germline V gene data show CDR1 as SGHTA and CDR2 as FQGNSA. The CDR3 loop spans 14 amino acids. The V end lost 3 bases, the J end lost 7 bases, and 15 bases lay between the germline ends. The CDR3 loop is CASSFGGGARGYTF. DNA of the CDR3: TGTGCCAGCAGCTTCGGAGGGGGGGCCCGTGGCTACACCTTC.

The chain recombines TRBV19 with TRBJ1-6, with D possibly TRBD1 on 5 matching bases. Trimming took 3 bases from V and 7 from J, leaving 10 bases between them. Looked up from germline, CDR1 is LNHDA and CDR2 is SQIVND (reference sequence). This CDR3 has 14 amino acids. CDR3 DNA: TGTGCCAGTAGTATCGCAGGGAGGAATTCACCCCTCCACTTT. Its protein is CASSIAGRNSPLHF.

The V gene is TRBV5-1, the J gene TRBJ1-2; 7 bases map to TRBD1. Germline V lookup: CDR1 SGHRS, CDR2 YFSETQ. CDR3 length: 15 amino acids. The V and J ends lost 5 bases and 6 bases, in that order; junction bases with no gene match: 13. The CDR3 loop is CASRQWAGGNDGYTF. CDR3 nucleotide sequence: TGCGCCAGCAGGCAGTGGGCAGGGGGTAATGATGGCTACACCTTC. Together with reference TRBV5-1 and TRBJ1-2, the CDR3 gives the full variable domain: KAGVTQTPRYLIKTRGQQVTLSCSPISGHRSVSWYQQTPGQGLQFLFEYFSETQRNKGNFPGRFSGRQFSNSRSEMNVSTLELGDSALYLCASRQWAGGNDGYTFGSGTRLTVV.

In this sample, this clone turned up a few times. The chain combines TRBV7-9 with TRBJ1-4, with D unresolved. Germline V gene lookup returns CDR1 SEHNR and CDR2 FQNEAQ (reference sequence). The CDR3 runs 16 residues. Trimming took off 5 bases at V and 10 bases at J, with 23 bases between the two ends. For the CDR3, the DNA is TGTGCCAGCAGCCCCGAGGTAGGCGTCCGGTCCGGAAAACTGTTTTTT. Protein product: CASSPEVGVRSGKLFF.

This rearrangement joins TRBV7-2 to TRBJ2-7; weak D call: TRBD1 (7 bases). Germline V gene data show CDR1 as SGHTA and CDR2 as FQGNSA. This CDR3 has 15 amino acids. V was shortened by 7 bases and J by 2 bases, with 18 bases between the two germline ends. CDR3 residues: CASKEDRRDTYEQYF. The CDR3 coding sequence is TGTGCCAGCAAAGAGGACAGGCGGGATACCTACGAGCAGTACTTC.

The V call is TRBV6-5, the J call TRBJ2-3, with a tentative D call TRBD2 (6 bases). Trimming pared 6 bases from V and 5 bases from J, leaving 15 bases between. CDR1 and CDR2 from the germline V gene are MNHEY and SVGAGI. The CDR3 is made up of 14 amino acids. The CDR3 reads CASSATRVLDTQYF. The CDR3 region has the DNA TGTGCCAGCAGCGCGACTAGGGTTTTAGATACGCAGTATTTT.

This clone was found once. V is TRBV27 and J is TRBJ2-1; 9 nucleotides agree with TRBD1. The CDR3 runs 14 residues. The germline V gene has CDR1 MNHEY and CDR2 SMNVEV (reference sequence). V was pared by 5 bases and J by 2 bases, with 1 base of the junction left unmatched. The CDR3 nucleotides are TGTGCCAGCAGTACAGGGGGCGCCTACAATGAGCAGTTCTTC. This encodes CASSTGGAYNEQFF.

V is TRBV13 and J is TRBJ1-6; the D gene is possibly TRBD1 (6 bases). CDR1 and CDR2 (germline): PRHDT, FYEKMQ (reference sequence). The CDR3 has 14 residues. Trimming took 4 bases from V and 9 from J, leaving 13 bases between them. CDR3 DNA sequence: TGTGCCAGCAGCTCCGGCGGGGGCGGTTCACCCCTCCACTTT. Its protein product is CASSSGGGGSPLHF.

The CDR3 DNA follows: TGCGCCAGCAGTCGACAGGGGGGCACAGATACGCAGTATTTT. It codes for CASSRQGGTDTQYF. V gene TRBV10-1 combines with J gene TRBJ2-3, with 9 positions matching TRBD1. Trimming took 5 bases from V and 1 from J; bases not matched to a gene: 1. The CDR3 runs 14 residues. Per the germline V gene, CDR1 is WNHNN and CDR2 is SYGVQD (reference sequence).

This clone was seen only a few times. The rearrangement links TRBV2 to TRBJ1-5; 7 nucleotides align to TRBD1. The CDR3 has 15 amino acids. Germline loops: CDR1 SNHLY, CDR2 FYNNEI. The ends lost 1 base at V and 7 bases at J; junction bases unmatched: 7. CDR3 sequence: CASSEEAGDRQPQHF. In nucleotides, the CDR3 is TGTGCCAGCAGTGAAGAAGCAGGGGACAGACAGCCCCAGCATTTT.

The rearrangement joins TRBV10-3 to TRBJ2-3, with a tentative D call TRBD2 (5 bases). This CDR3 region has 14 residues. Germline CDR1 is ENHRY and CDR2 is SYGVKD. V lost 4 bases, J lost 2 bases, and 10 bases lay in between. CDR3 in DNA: TGTGCCATCAGTGTTGACTATAACACAGATACGCAGTATTTT. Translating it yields CAISVDYNTDTQYF.

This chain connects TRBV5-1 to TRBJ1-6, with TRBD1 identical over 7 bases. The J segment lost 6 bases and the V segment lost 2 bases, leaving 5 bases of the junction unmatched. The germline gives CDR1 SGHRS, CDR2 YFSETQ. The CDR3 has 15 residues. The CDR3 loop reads CASSFTGTVNSPLHF. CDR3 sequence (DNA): TGCGCCAGCAGCTTTACCGGGACAGTTAATTCACCCCTCCACTTT.

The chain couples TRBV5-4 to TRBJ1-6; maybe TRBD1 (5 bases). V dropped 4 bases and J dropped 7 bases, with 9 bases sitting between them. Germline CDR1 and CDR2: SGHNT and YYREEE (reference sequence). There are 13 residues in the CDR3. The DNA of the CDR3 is TGTGCCAGCAGCCCGGAGGGGAATTCACCCCTCCACTTT. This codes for CASSPEGNSPLHF.